This T cell receptor beta chain came from a study of cytomegalovirus exposure and HLA in healthy donors. Across the study: The 120 validation repertoires were reported in a later analysis to have been generated on the same platform as the approximately 600 first-cohort repertoires. General observations from the study: A few CMV-associated chains were confirmed in vitro to be specific for CMV antigens. Among TCR sequences, most were rare, though some public TCRs appeared in many donors. In the 120 validation repertoires, approximately 94% of cluster scores exceeded 0, per a later analysis.

With regard to this clone: What it binds is not known.

Some clones are missing from TCRdb's copy, which holds only in-frame ones; the method was immunoSEQ multiplex PCR. This sample carries some 140,000 clones, about 88% of them seen once, and the ten largest clones take about a fifth. Sequenced material: PBMCs. The source is a man aged 18 to 35 in good health and CMV-seropositive.

The CDR3 region has the DNA TGTGCCAGCAGCTTAGAGGGGAACCAAGAGACCCAGTACTTC. As protein: CASSLEGNQETQYF. V and J are TRBV7-6 and TRBJ2-5, with a weak D call TRBD1 (5 bases). CDR3 length: 14 residues. Trimming stripped 1 base from V and 0 bases from J, with 6 bases between. Looked up from germline, CDR1 is SGHVS and CDR2 is FNYEAQ.